The 27 T cell receptor beta chains listed next were all sequenced from one sample in a study of T cell responses to AZD1222 COVID-19 vaccine (dated by TCRdb to the early 2020s). Library preparation employed the immunoSEQ multiplex PCR assay. Held by TCRdb, this immuneACCESS table contains in-frame sequences only and omits some clones. Under half of the omission traces to an unresolved V gene where checked; the cause of the rest is unknown. The sample profile shows under 120,000 clones; about 92% of them were found once. The top ten constitute about 1.2% of the sample. The sample's time point label is to be understood as: baseline before first vaccination. The material was peripheral blood, obtained on day 0 of AZD1222 vaccination. The receptors derive from an adult in good health.

The rearrangement links TRBV25-1 to TRBJ2-7; TRBD2 matches 7 bases. The CDR3 spans 16 residues. In germline, CDR1 is MGHDK, CDR2 SYGVNS. J gave up 5 bases and V 6 bases, and 16 bases lay outside the gene matches. CDR3 in DNA: TGTGCCAGCAGCGCCCGGGGGGAGCCCCTTGGACACGAGCAGTACTTC. Encoded protein: CASSARGEPLGHEQYF.

J is TRBJ1-1 and V is TRBV5-1, with 9 positions matching TRBD1. Trimming took 4 bases from V and 4 from J; bases not matched to a gene: 8. The length of the CDR3 is 15 residues. Per the germline V gene, CDR1 is SGHRS and CDR2 is YFSETQ. The CDR3, as DNA: TGCGCCAGCAGCCAACTGACAGGGGGGAGCACTGAAGCTTTCTTT. Translating gives CASSQLTGGSTEAFF.

V is TRBV5-1 and J is TRBJ2-7, with 8 bases fitting TRBD1. The CDR3 contains 14 residues. The V gene's germline CDR1 is SGHRS and CDR2 YFSETQ. Losses at the gene ends were 4 bases for V and 3 bases for J; bases not matched to a gene: 6. The CDR3, as DNA: TGCGCCAGCAGCCCAGGGGGCAGCAGCTACGAGCAGTACTTC. It is translated as CASSPGGSSYEQYF.

The chain employs TRBV27 and TRBJ2-1; 10 positions agree with TRBD1. The CDR3 length is 14 residues. Per germline, CDR1 MNHEY and CDR2 SMNVEV (reference sequence). The V and J ends lost 7 bases and 10 bases, in that order; junction bases with no gene match: 10. Here the CDR3 reads CASIKPGQGREQFF. In nucleotides, the CDR3 is TGTGCCAGCATCAAGCCGGGACAGGGGCGAGAGCAGTTCTTC.

This chain uses TRBV4-3 with TRBJ2-7, with 9 bases identical to TRBD2. Germline CDR1 is LGHNA and CDR2 is YSLEER. The CDR3 runs 18 residues. V lost 1 base and J lost 4; bases outside the gene matches: 14. CDR3: CASSQGLAGRQFQYEQYF. The CDR3 bases are TGCGCCAGCAGCCAAGGCCTAGCGGGGCGCCAATTCCAGTACGAGCAGTACTTC.

The chain's CDR3 is CASSVGASTETQYF. The DNA of the CDR3 is TGTGCCAGCAGCGTAGGAGCTAGCACGGAGACCCAGTACTTC. The V gene is TRBV9, the J gene TRBJ2-5, with a weak D call TRBD2 (5 bases). Trimming shortened V by 0 bases and J by 5 bases, and 11 bases separated the two germline ends. The CDR3 runs 14 residues. Germline values: CDR1 SGDLS, CDR2 YYNGEE.

The chain has TRBV7-2 and TRBJ2-7, with D perhaps TRBD1 or TRBD2 (5 bases each). Germline values: CDR1 SGHTA, CDR2 FQGNSA. V lost 7 bases, J lost 1 base, and 14 bases lay in between. This CDR3 has 14 amino acids. CDR3 sequence: CASTPGLASYEQYF. Here the CDR3 DNA reads TGTGCCAGCACCCCAGGGCTAGCTTCCTACGAGCAGTACTTC.

V is TRBV9 and J is TRBJ1-1; weak D call: TRBD1 (5 bases). The CDR3 runs to 12 residues. CDR1 is SGDLS, CDR2 YYNGEE, per germline. The V end was cut by 3 bases, the J end by 8 bases, with 11 bases between. CDR3 protein: CASSGGTQEAFF. The CDR3 region has the DNA TGTGCCAGCAGCGGTGGGACGCAGGAAGCTTTCTTT.

The genes are TRBV28 and TRBJ1-3, with 7 bases lining up with TRBD1. CDR3 length: 15 amino acids. CDR1 MDHEN and CDR2 SYDVKM come from the germline V gene. V shed 7 bases and J 0 bases; nucleotides not matched to a gene: 6. This CDR3 is CASTLGQVSGNTIYF. Here the CDR3 DNA reads TGTGCCAGCACCCTAGGACAGGTCTCTGGAAACACCATATATTTT.

This chain uses TRBV29-1 with TRBJ2-5, with 7 bases matching TRBD1. Per germline, CDR1 SQVTM and CDR2 ANQGSEA. Trimming took 1 base from V and 0 from J; bases not matched to a gene: 8. This CDR3 has 16 residues. The CDR3: CSVEVWSGQDQETQYF. CDR3 bases: TGCAGCGTTGAAGTTTGGTCAGGACAGGACCAAGAGACCCAGTACTTC. The full variable domain, completed using reference TRBV29-1 and TRBJ2-5, is SAVISQKPSRDICQRGTSLTIQCQVDSQVTMMFWYRQQPGQSLTLIATANQGSEATYESGFVIDKFPISRPNLTFSTLTVSNMSPEDSSIYLCSVEVWSGQDQETQYFGPGTRLLVL.

The V gene is TRBV7-2, the J gene TRBJ1-5; D is ambiguous. This CDR3 spans 15 amino acids. V was trimmed by 5 bases and J by 2 bases, leaving 13 bases between them. Germline-derived CDR1 and CDR2 are SGHTA and FQGNSA. Written as DNA, the CDR3 is TGTGCCAGCAGCCCCTATAGGGCAGGCAATCAGCCCCAGCATTTT. Amino acids: CASSPYRAGNQPQHF.

The genes are TRBV30 and TRBJ2-7; 10 positions agree with TRBD1. V gave up 5 bases and J gave up 3 bases; unmatched junction bases: 7. CDR1 is GTSNPN and CDR2 is SVGIG in the germline V gene (reference sequence). The CDR3 sequence is 14 residues long. DNA of the CDR3: TGTGCCTGGGATCGGACAGGGGGTTACTACGAGCAGTACTTC. This codes for CAWDRTGGYYEQYF.

V usage is TRBV5-6 and J usage is TRBJ1-1; no clear D gene. The CDR3 is 11 amino acids. V lost 3 bases and J lost 8, with 8 bases in between. CDR1 is SGHDT, CDR2 YYEEEE, per germline. In DNA form, the CDR3 reads TGTGCCAGCAGCTGGGGTGGGGAAGCTTTCTTT. Protein: CASSWGGEAFF.

The CDR3, as DNA: TGTGCCTGGAGCGGACAGGGAGGGGGTAATTCACCCCTCCACTTT. The encoded protein is CAWSGQGGGNSPLHF. V and J are TRBV30 and TRBJ1-6, with 8 bases that match TRBD1. The CDR3 is made up of 15 amino acids. Germline V CDR1 and CDR2: GTSNPN, SVGIG (reference sequence). With V trimmed by 3 bases and J by 6 bases, 7 bases remained unmatched.

This rearrangement joins TRBV24-1 to TRBJ2-3, with D tentatively TRBD1 or TRBD2 (7 bases each). The length of the CDR3 is 13 residues. V gave up 9 bases and J gave up 3 bases, with 12 bases separating them. Per the germline V gene, CDR1 is KGHDR and CDR2 is SFDVKD. Here the CDR3 DNA reads TGTGCCACCGGGGAGGGGGCAACAGATACGCAGTATTTT. It translates to CATGEGATDTQYF.

The chain employs TRBV27 and TRBJ2-7, with D possibly TRBD1 on 6 matching bases. The V end was cut by 6 bases, the J end by 3 bases, with 12 bases between. Germline CDR1 is MNHEY and CDR2 is SMNVEV (reference sequence). CDR3 size: 13 residues. CDR3 residues: CASRSDRLYEQYF. For the CDR3, the DNA is TGTGCCAGCAGGTCAGACAGGCTCTACGAGCAGTACTTC.

This clone was seen just once. The rearrangement uses TRBV5-6 and TRBJ1-2, with D uncertain. Germline V CDR1 and CDR2: SGHDT, YYEEEE. The CDR3 consists of 14 residues. V lost 0 bases and J lost 7, with 13 bases in between. The CDR3 loop reads CASSLGAGIRGYTF. The CDR3 DNA sequence: TGTGCCAGCAGCTTGGGGGCGGGTATTCGTGGCTACACCTTC.

The chain is built from TRBV28 and TRBJ1-5; 7 bases map to TRBD1. Trimming took 6 bases from V and 3 from J; bases not matched to a gene: 5. The germline V gene has CDR1 MDHEN and CDR2 SYDVKM. This CDR3 is 14 amino acids long. CDR3 protein: CASRATGTNQPQHF. CDR3 nucleotides: TGTGCCAGCAGAGCGACAGGGACCAATCAGCCCCAGCATTTT.

Only one count was recorded for this clone. The CDR3 region is CASSLGRDRDNYGYTF. The CDR3 region has the DNA TGTGCCAGCAGCTTAGGCCGGGACAGGGATAACTATGGCTACACCTTC. The chain joins TRBV7-8 to TRBJ1-2, with TRBD1 identical over 9 bases. The germline gives CDR1 SGHVS, CDR2 FQNEAQ. The CDR3 is made up of 16 amino acids. Unmatched junction bases numbered 4, after V lost 1 base and J lost 1 base.

V and J are TRBV9 and TRBJ1-6; D gene ambiguous. The ends were cut back, 4 bases at V and 4 bases at J, with 15 bases in the middle. Germline V CDR1 and CDR2: SGDLS, YYNGEE. This CDR3 spans 16 amino acids. For the CDR3, the DNA is TGTGCCAGCAGCCCCAGTAGGATGGATTATAATTCACCCCTCCACTTT. As protein: CASSPSRMDYNSPLHF.

As for this clone: One end of the junction does not line up with germline, which may come from a read error. The V gene is TRBV5-6, the J gene TRBJ2-7; 7 bases fit TRBD1. This CDR3 is 14 amino acids long. Germline CDR1 is SGHDT and CDR2 is YYEEEE. CDR3 amino acids: CASRSGTASSEQYF. Here the CDR3 DNA reads TGTGCCAGCAGATCCGGGACAGCCTCCTCCGAGCAGTACTTC.

The chain has TRBV29-1 and TRBJ2-6, with D uncertain. The CDR3 is made up of 14 amino acids. The germline V gene has CDR1 SQVTM and CDR2 ANQGSEA. This chain's CDR3 is CSVLVGSGANVLTF. The CDR3 DNA reads as TGCAGTGTCCTCGTTGGCTCTGGGGCCAACGTCCTGACTTTC.

The genes are TRBV3-1 (or the pseudogene TRBV3-2) and TRBJ2-1; tentatively, D is TRBD2 (6 bases). The CDR3 length is 16 residues. The V end lost 5 bases, the J end lost 4 bases, and 18 bases lay between the germline ends. CDR1 is LGHDT, CDR2 YNNKEL, per germline (reference sequence). For the CDR3, the DNA is TGTGCCAGCAGCTCAATGGGTACCGGGGGATACAATGAGCAGTTCTTC. Translated, it gives CASSSMGTGGYNEQFF.

The V and J genes are TRBV15 and TRBJ2-5, with 9 nucleotides matching TRBD1. This CDR3 comprises 15 residues. In germline, CDR1 is LNHNV, CDR2 YYDKDF (reference sequence). V trimming: 3 bases; J trimming: 2 bases; junction bases outside the gene matches: 4. CDR3 region: CATSSRTGAQETQYF. The CDR3 nucleotides are TGTGCCACCAGCAGCCGGACAGGGGCTCAAGAGACCCAGTACTTC.

The V gene is TRBV6-5, the J gene TRBJ1-6, with D hard to call. The germline V and J ends were trimmed by 6 bases and 6 bases, with 15 bases remaining between them. The germline CDR1 and CDR2 sequences are MNHEY and SVGAGI. The CDR3 is made up of 15 amino acids. DNA of the CDR3: TGTGCCAGCAGCCTTGAGGAGGGCCGTAATTCACCCCTCCACTTT. Translating gives CASSLEEGRNSPLHF.

The rearrangement links TRBV28 to TRBJ1-5; unclear D gene. Trimming shortened V by 2 bases and J by 6 bases, and 11 bases separated the two germline ends. This CDR3 contains 14 residues. Germline V gene sequence: CDR1 MDHEN, CDR2 SYDVKM. Here the CDR3 DNA reads TGTGCCAGCAGTTTAGAATTCCTCGGTCAGCCCCAGCATTTT. This translates into CASSLEFLGQPQHF.

This rearrangement joins TRBV19 to TRBJ1-5; 10 bases agree with TRBD1. CDR1 is LNHDA and CDR2 is SQIVND in the germline V gene (reference sequence). V dropped 1 base and J dropped 1; count of bases not matched to a gene: 4. CDR3 size: 17 residues. The CDR3 loop is CASSIGRQGASNQPQHF. CDR3 in DNA: TGTGCCAGTAGTATAGGGAGACAGGGGGCAAGCAATCAGCCCCAGCATTTT.